Listed here are 13 T cell receptor beta chains from one sample, sequenced in a study of CD8+ T cells in alopecia areata. After isolation, RNA underwent reverse transcription to generate cDNA as the sequencing template. Sequencing was performed with immunoSEQ multiplex PCR; in TCRdb, only in-frame clones are kept and a portion is missing. This table has 100,000 to 150,000 clones, around 49% appearing once. This sample comprised CD8+ T cells sorted from blood, obtained at week 0. These receptors all stem from a human donor with alopecia areata.

The chain is built from TRBV6-5 and TRBJ2-3, with D possibly matching TRBD1 (7 bases). The CDR3 spans 15 residues. The germline V and J ends were trimmed by 8 bases and 0 bases, with 15 bases remaining between them. Germline V CDR1 and CDR2: MNHEY, SVGAGI. The CDR3 DNA reads TGTGCCAGCGCTCGGGGGACAGCTAGCACAGATACGCAGTATTTT. Translation gives CASARGTASTDTQYF.

The J gene is TRBJ2-7, the V gene TRBV7-6, with 7 bases aligning to TRBD2. This CDR3 is built from 14 residues. Germline trimming cut 4 bases from V and 7 bases from J; bases unmatched to any gene: 10. Germline V gene lookup returns CDR1 SGHVS and CDR2 FNYEAQ. The CDR3 region is CASSSGTTPGEQYF. Written as DNA, the CDR3 is TGTGCCAGCAGCTCCGGGACTACCCCCGGGGAGCAGTACTTC.

The gene calls are TRBV29-1 and TRBJ1-2; possible D gene TRBD1, 5 bases. This CDR3 region has 12 residues. Germline V gives CDR1 SQVTM, CDR2 ANQGSEA. Trimming took off 8 bases at V and 5 bases at J, with 15 bases between the two ends. The CDR3 loop reads CSTTDSNYGYTF. Written as DNA, the CDR3 is TGCAGCACAACCGACAGCAATTATGGCTACACCTTC.

This clone was seen a few times. With only one base between it and a far larger clone, this is likely a read error. The CDR3 reads CASSYTSGGADTQYF. In nucleotides, the CDR3 is TGTGCCAGCAGTTACACTAGCGGGGGGGCAGATACGCAGTATTTT. The chain combines TRBV27 with TRBJ2-3; 13 bases are shared with TRBD2. V gave up 4 bases and J gave up 4 bases; unmatched junction bases: 2. This CDR3 is 15 amino acids long. Germline assignment: CDR1 MNHEY and CDR2 SMNVEV (reference sequence).

The chain employs TRBV6-5 and TRBJ2-7; D is unclear. CDR1 is MNHEY, CDR2 SVGAGI, per germline. CDR3 length: 14 amino acids. V shed 4 bases and J shed 3 bases, with 13 bases lying between them. The CDR3 DNA is TGTGCCAGCAGTTCATCCCGGACGGGCTACGAGCAGTACTTC. Translation: CASSSSRTGYEQYF.

The chain couples TRBV11-2 to TRBJ2-7, with 7 bases aligning to TRBD1. The CDR3 totals 13 residues. Germline V gene lookup returns CDR1 SGHAT and CDR2 FQNNGV. V shed 4 bases and J 2 bases; nucleotides not matched to a gene: 2. This CDR3 is CASSSDRAYEQYF. The CDR3 nucleotides are TGTGCCAGCAGCTCCGACAGGGCCTACGAGCAGTACTTC.

This rearrangement joins TRBV29-1 to TRBJ1-6, with no clear D. This CDR3 is built from 9 residues. Trimming cost V 8 bases and J 9 bases, with 5 bases left between them. CDR1 is SQVTM, CDR2 ANQGSEA, per germline. As DNA, the CDR3 is TGCAGCCTTGGTTCACCCCTCCACTTT. Protein sequence: CSLGSPLHF. The full variable domain, with the rest looked up from reference TRBV29-1 and TRBJ1-6, is SAVISQKPSRDICQRGTSLTIQCQVDSQVTMMFWYRQQPGQSLTLIATANQGSEATYESGFVIDKFPISRPNLTFSTLTVSNMSPEDSSIYLCSLGSPLHFGNGTRLTVT.

The table lists this clone with a count of one. The chain employs TRBV7-9 and TRBJ2-5, with 7 bases that match TRBD1. Germline values: CDR1 SEHNR, CDR2 FQNEAQ (reference sequence). The CDR3 covers 16 residues. V shed 5 bases and J 5 bases; nucleotides not matched to a gene: 14. The chain's CDR3 is CASSSPGTDGEETQYF. CDR3 nucleotide sequence: TGTGCCAGCAGCAGTCCCGGGACAGACGGAGAGGAGACCCAGTACTTC.

The V gene is TRBV11-2, the J gene TRBJ2-5, with 9 bases matching TRBD2. The CDR3 contains 16 residues. Unmatched junction bases numbered 5, after V lost 1 base and J lost 2 bases. In germline, CDR1 is SGHAT, CDR2 FQNNGV. The CDR3 protein is CASSLGGSGGQETQYF. CDR3 sequence (DNA): TGTGCCAGCAGCTTAGGCGGCAGCGGGGGGCAAGAGACCCAGTACTTC.

This sequence joins TRBV9 and TRBJ2-5, with a possible D match to TRBD1 (6 bases). V was cut by 3 bases and J by 2 bases, with 8 bases left in between. The CDR3 covers 13 residues. Germline CDR1 and CDR2: SGDLS and YYNGEE. The CDR3 nucleotides are TGTGCCAGCAGCGGGGGACAACAAGAGACCCAGTACTTC. Residues: CASSGGQQETQYF.

The chain links TRBV30 to TRBJ2-5, with 15 positions matching TRBD2. Per germline, CDR1 GTSNPN and CDR2 SVGIG (reference sequence). J lost 5 bases, V lost 3 bases, and 19 bases had no gene match. The CDR3 contains 20 residues. For the CDR3, the DNA is TGTGCCTGGAGCCTCCCCGGGACTAGCGGGGGGCGGGAGCCGGGGGAGACCCAGTACTTC. Its protein is CAWSLPGTSGGREPGETQYF.

The chain recombines TRBV30 with TRBJ2-7; D unresolved. Trimming cost V 7 bases and J 2 bases, with 12 bases left between them. CDR1 and CDR2 from the germline V gene are GTSNPN and SVGIG (reference sequence). The CDR3 runs to 12 residues. The CDR3 coding sequence is TGTGCCTCGGCCGGTGCCGCCTACGAGCAGTACTTC. Translation: CASAGAAYEQYF.

The table lists this clone with a count of one. The V call is TRBV30, the J call TRBJ2-4, with D maybe TRBD1 (6 bases). Trimming pared 3 bases from V and 9 bases from J, leaving 18 bases between. The CDR3 consists of 14 residues. Germline-derived CDR1 and CDR2 are GTSNPN and SVGIG (reference sequence). The DNA for the CDR3 is TGTGCCTGGAGCCGTACTACAGGGTTGGGCATTCAGTACTTC. Translation: CAWSRTTGLGIQYF.